This record looks at one T cell receptor (beta chain) sequence and its context. Produced via immunoSEQ multiplex PCR; TCRdb's table is partial and in-frame only. In the table there are approximately 40,000 clones, 88% of which are singletons. The record originates from a study of T cell changes during pregnancy in multiple sclerosis. V was pared by 0 bases and J by 7 bases, with 17 bases between. Germline lookup yields CDR1 LGHNA and CDR2 YSLEER. This CDR3 spans 16 amino acids. The clonotype was recovered from a female donor with multiple sclerosis, enrolled in a pregnancy study. The V call is TRBV4-3, the J call TRBJ2-3; the D is unclear. Sequenced material: CD4+ T cells from peripheral blood mononuclear cells, taken in the second trimester of pregnancy. The CDR3 sequence is CASSQDTVGSVYTQYF. The CDR3 DNA reads TGCGCCAGCAGCCAAGATACGGTCGGTTCGGTATATACGCAGTATTTT.